This paragraph covers one T cell receptor (beta chain) sequence. It may be a read error: a sequence one base away is much more abundant. These data are taken from a study of CD8 T cells in ankylosing spondylitis. CDR3 size: 12 residues. Germline values: CDR1 MDHEN, CDR2 SYDVKM. V lost 2 bases and J 12 bases, leaving 11 bases between the germline ends. TCRdb ran MiXCR on the 5' RACE reads and lists one entry per CDR3 protein. The data show 200,000 to 250,000 distinct CDR3 sequences, under 12% seen once. The sequencing input was blood, either unsorted or a sorted T cell fraction (not recorded which). This TCR was sampled from a male donor with ankylosing spondylitis or in good health (not recorded which). This rearrangement joins TRBV28 to TRBJ2-4, with D possibly matching TRBD1 (6 bases). This CDR3 reads CASSLAWDTQYF. The CDR3 nucleotides read TGTGCCAGCAGTTTAGCCTGGGACACTCAGTACTTC.